The 4 T cell receptor beta chains listed next were all sequenced from one sample in a study of spatial heterogeneity in lung cancer. From the 5' RACE reads, TCRdb called clonotypes with MiXCR, one entry per CDR3 protein. The sample contains some 55,000 distinct CDR3 sequences, around 6% of which appear only once. Time point of the sample: sample taken at primary tumor resection. The sequenced sample was PBMCs, obtained at surgery. Receptor source: a female donor with early-stage non-small cell lung cancer.

In this sample, this clonotype turned up many times. V usage is TRBV20-1 and J usage is TRBJ1-2; D not certain. Trimming removed 6 bases from V and 0 bases from J, with 11 bases in between. Per germline, CDR1 DFQATT and CDR2 SNEGSKA (reference sequence). This CDR3 is built from 13 residues. CDR3 in amino acids: CSAGPYTNYGYTF. The CDR3 DNA follows: TGCAGTGCAGGACCTTATACTAACTATGGCTACACCTTC.

This chain joins TRBV5-1 and TRBJ2-1; TRBD2 matches at 7 bases. V trimming: 3 bases; J trimming: 8 bases; junction bases outside the gene matches: 11. This CDR3 comprises 15 residues. The germline CDR1 and CDR2 sequences are SGHRS and YFSETQ. CDR3 amino acids: CASSSDGTTFYEQFF. The CDR3 nucleotides are TGCGCCAGCAGCTCGGACGGGACTACATTTTATGAGCAGTTCTTC.

The sample holds many counts of this clonotype. The chain links TRBV20-1 to TRBJ2-2; 8 bases line up with TRBD2. This CDR3 has 16 amino acids. Trimming at V came to 5 bases and at J to 1 base, leaving 9 bases not matched to a gene. The germline V gene encodes CDR1 DFQATT and CDR2 SNEGSKA (reference sequence). The CDR3 nucleotides are TGCAGTGCTTCTTTAGCGGGACTAGGGAACACCGGGGAGCTGTTTTTT. Translating it yields CSASLAGLGNTGELFF.

This clonotype was seen repeatedly, ten times or more. The V and J genes are TRBV7-9 and TRBJ1-3; D ambiguous. The CDR3 sequence is 15 residues long. Germline CDR1 SEHNR, CDR2 FQNEAQ (reference sequence). Trimming removed 4 bases at V and 2 bases at J, with 12 bases between. CDR3 sequence (DNA): TGTGCCAGCAGCTCCCCCAAGGCAACTGGAAACACCATATATTTT. Translated, it gives CASSSPKATGNTIYF.